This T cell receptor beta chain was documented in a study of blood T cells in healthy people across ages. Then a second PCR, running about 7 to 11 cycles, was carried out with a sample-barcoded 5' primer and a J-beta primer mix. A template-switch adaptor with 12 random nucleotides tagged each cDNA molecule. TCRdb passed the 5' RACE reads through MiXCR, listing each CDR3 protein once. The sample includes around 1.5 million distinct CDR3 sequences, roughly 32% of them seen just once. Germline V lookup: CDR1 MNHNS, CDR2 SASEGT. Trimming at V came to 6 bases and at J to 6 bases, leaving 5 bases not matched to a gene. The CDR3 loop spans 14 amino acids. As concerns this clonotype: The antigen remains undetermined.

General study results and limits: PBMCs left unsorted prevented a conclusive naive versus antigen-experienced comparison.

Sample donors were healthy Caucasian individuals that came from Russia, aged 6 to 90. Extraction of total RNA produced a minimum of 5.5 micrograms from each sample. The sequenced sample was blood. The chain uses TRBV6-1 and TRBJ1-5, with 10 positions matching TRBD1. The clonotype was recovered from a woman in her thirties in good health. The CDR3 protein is CASRGQGITQPQHF. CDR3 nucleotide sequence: TGTGCCAGCAGGGGACAGGGGATAACTCAGCCCCAGCATTTT.